This T cell receptor (beta chain) is drawn from a study of blood T cell repertoires in COVID-19. Clones were read by immunoSEQ multiplex PCR, and TCRdb kept only the in-frame ones, dropping some. The repertoire consists of about 190,000 clones, with less than 90% occurring once and the leading ten covering approximately 6.5%. The CDR3 consists of 17 residues. Trimming pared 4 bases from V and 10 bases from J, leaving 23 bases between. CDR1 is MGHRA and CDR2 is YSYEKL in the germline V gene. This TCR came from a woman aged 35 to 49 with acute or convalescent COVID-19. The sequenced sample was peripheral blood. The chain is built from TRBV4-1 and TRBJ1-6; D is perhaps TRBD1 (5 bases). Here the CDR3 reads CASSRSRVGTPRSPLHF. The CDR3 bases are TGCGCCAGCAGCCGCAGCCGGGTGGGGACTCCCAGATCACCCCTCCACTTT.